The 26 T cell receptor beta chains listed next were all sequenced from one sample in a study of CXCR3-negative and CXCR3-positive naive CD8 T cells. General study results and limits: Hydrophobicity was higher for TRB CDR3s found in CXCR3-positive naive cells than in CXCR3-negative naive cells.

These receptors have no known antigen. TRB cDNA was prepared as libraries by UMI-labeled 5' RACE. From the 5' RACE reads, TCRdb lists one entry per CDR3 protein and no DNA. This repertoire includes 150,000 or so distinct CDR3 sequences. The source material was naive CXCR3+ CD8+ T cells from blood. The subset here: CD45RO-CCR7+CD27+CD95- naive CD8+ T cells expressing CXCR3 (TNR3+). The source is a human donor in good health. Some clones in this sample may be carry-over from other donors' samples.

The rearrangement uses TRBV28 and TRBJ2-5; TCRdb proposes TRBD1, but this gene call is untestable without DNA. The CDR3 is 14 amino acids. Germline loops: CDR1 MDHEN, CDR2 SYDVKM. CDR3: CASSFSFPPETQYF. The full variable domain, in which reference TRBV28 and TRBJ2-5 provide the parts outside the CDR3, is DVKVTQSSRYLVKRTGEKVFLECVQDMDHENMFWYRQDPGLGLRLIYFSYDVKMKEKGDIPEGYSVSREKKERFSLILESASTNQTSMYLCASSFSFPPETQYFGPGTRLLVL.

The chain couples TRBV28 to TRBJ1-5. Germline V gene lookup returns CDR1 MDHEN and CDR2 SYDVKM. The CDR3 length is 11 residues. The CDR3 protein is CDSRDSQPQHF.

The CDR3 loop is CASSHGLMAETQYF. The rearrangement joins TRBV14 to TRBJ2-5; TCRdb's D call of TRBD2 is untestable without DNA. Germline assignment: CDR1 SGHDN and CDR2 FVKESK. The CDR3 is made up of 14 amino acids.

J is TRBJ2-7 and V is TRBV20-1; TCRdb reports TRBD1, a call that lacks DNA to check it against. From germline, CDR1 is DFQATT and CDR2 SNEGSKA (reference sequence). CDR3 length: 16 amino acids. CDR3 sequence reads: CSAPVTTGGVSYEQYF.

The chain joins TRBV29-1 to TRBJ2-7; without DNA, the TCRdb call of TRBD2 cannot be checked. The CDR3 runs 13 residues. Germline V gene lookup returns CDR1 SQVTM and CDR2 ANQGSEA. CDR3 amino acids: CSVGTIGAYEQYF.

The gene calls are TRBV12-3 or TRBV12-4 and TRBJ2-3; the TCRdb call, TRBD1, lacks DNA for checking. The CDR3 totals 12 residues. The CDR3 is CASSPTALDRDF.

V gene TRBV29-1 combines with J gene TRBJ2-2; TCRdb designates TRBD1, a call that cannot be tested without DNA. The CDR3 totals 13 residues. CDR1 is SQVTM and CDR2 is ANQGSEA in the germline V gene. The CDR3 region is CSVETGLTGELFF.

The chain is built from TRBV11-3 and TRBJ2-1. This CDR3 is built from 15 residues. Germline assignment: CDR1 SGHNT and CDR2 YENEEA. The chain's CDR3 is CASSARLGPDNEQFF.

V is TRBV19 and J is TRBJ2-7; TCRdb proposes TRBD1, but this gene call is untestable without DNA. CDR1 is LNHDA, CDR2 SQIVND, per germline (reference sequence). CDR3 length: 13 residues. The CDR3 loop reads CASSPGTPYEQYF.

V gene TRBV7-2 combines with J gene TRBJ2-7. This CDR3 spans 12 amino acids. CDR1 and CDR2 (germline): SGHTA, FQGNSA. CDR3 region: CASSLVSHEQYF. The whole variable domain, remainder taken from reference TRBV7-2 and TRBJ2-7, is GAGVSQSPSNKVTEKGKDVELRCDPISGHTALYWYRQSLGQGLEFLIYFQGNSAPDKSGLPSDRFSAERTGGSVSTLTIQRTQQEDSAVYLCASSLVSHEQYFGPGTRLTVT.

This sequence joins TRBV20-1 and TRBJ2-7. The CDR3 contains 15 residues. Germline V gives CDR1 DFQATT, CDR2 SNEGSKA (reference sequence). CDR3 residues: CSARVLGQGSYEQYF.

The chain combines TRBV29-1 with TRBJ1-5; no DNA is available, so the TRBD1 call from TCRdb remains unchecked. The germline gives CDR1 SQVTM, CDR2 ANQGSEA. CDR3 length: 15 residues. The CDR3 region is CSVVGGEDSNQPQHF.

The chain combines TRBV20-1 with TRBJ2-1; TCRdb calls TRBD2, which cannot be checked without DNA. This CDR3 is 14 amino acids long. Germline V gene data show CDR1 as DFQATT and CDR2 as SNEGSKA (reference sequence). CDR3 region: CSEERRSSYNEQFF.

The CDR3 sequence is CASSERRGTARTSSYEQYF. The chain carries TRBV2 and TRBJ2-7. The V gene's germline CDR1 is SNHLY and CDR2 FYNNEI. The CDR3 has 19 residues.

This rearrangement joins TRBV14 to TRBJ1-2; TCRdb names TRBD1, which stays unverified in the absence of DNA. The CDR3 loop spans 15 amino acids. CDR1 is SGHDN and CDR2 is FVKESK in the germline V gene. The CDR3 here is CASSQARGAVYGYTF. Complete variable domain (other parts from reference TRBV14 and TRBJ1-2): EAGVTQFPSHSVIEKGQTVTLRCDPISGHDNLYWYRRVMGKEIKFLLHFVKESKQDESGMPNNRFLAERTGGTYSTLKVQPAELEDSGVYFCASSQARGAVYGYTFGSGTRLTVV.

This chain links TRBV25-1 with TRBJ2-5; TCRdb selects TRBD1, and the lack of DNA leaves this call unchecked. The germline CDR1 and CDR2 sequences are MGHDK and SYGVNS. The CDR3 runs to 13 residues. The CDR3 sequence: CASSGDRQETQYF. The whole variable domain, remainder taken from reference TRBV25-1 and TRBJ2-5, is EADIYQTPRYLVIGTGKKITLECSQTMGHDKMYWYQQDPGMELHLIHYSYGVNSTEKGDLSSESTVSRIRTEHFPLTLESARPSHTSQYLCASSGDRQETQYFGPGTRLLVL.

The chain uses TRBV9 and TRBJ2-1. The CDR3 spans 12 residues. Germline CDR1 SGDLS, CDR2 YYNGEE. CDR3 region: CASSANDNEQFF.

The CDR3 reads CASSRSQSNEKLFF. This chain links TRBV14 with TRBJ1-4. This CDR3 contains 14 residues. Germline V gives CDR1 SGHDN, CDR2 FVKESK. The full variable domain, rest sourced from reference TRBV14 and TRBJ1-4, is EAGVTQFPSHSVIEKGQTVTLRCDPISGHDNLYWYRRVMGKEIKFLLHFVKESKQDESGMPNNRFLAERTGGTYSTLKVQPAELEDSGVYFCASSRSQSNEKLFFGSGTQLSVL.

The chain couples TRBV29-1 to TRBJ2-1; the TCRdb D gene call, TRBD1, has no DNA to confirm it. This CDR3 has 14 amino acids. CDR1 and CDR2 from the germline V gene are SQVTM and ANQGSEA. This CDR3 is CSAELGQGTSEQFF.

The chain recombines TRBV29-1 with TRBJ2-3; checking the TCRdb D call of TRBD1 is not possible without DNA. CDR3 size: 11 residues. In germline, CDR1 is SQVTM, CDR2 ANQGSEA. The CDR3 sequence: CGGQGLDTQYF.

The chain employs TRBV7-8 and TRBJ2-1; TCRdb picks TRBD2, but there is no DNA to check that call. The CDR3 extends over 15 amino acids. Germline assignment: CDR1 SGHVS and CDR2 FQNEAQ. This CDR3 is CASSFLASPSHEQFF.

This chain joins TRBV29-1 and TRBJ1-2. The CDR3 is 15 residues long. Germline CDR1 and CDR2: SQVTM and ANQGSEA. The CDR3 spells CSVESSWGPNYGYTF. The full variable domain, in which reference TRBV29-1 and TRBJ1-2 provide the parts outside the CDR3, is SAVISQKPSRDICQRGTSLTIQCQVDSQVTMMFWYRQQPGQSLTLIATANQGSEATYESGFVIDKFPISRPNLTFSTLTVSNMSPEDSSIYLCSVESSWGPNYGYTFGSGTRLTVV.

V usage is TRBV27 and J usage is TRBJ1-1. In germline, CDR1 is MNHEY, CDR2 SMNVEV (reference sequence). The CDR3 is made up of 13 amino acids. CDR3 loop: CASSFGVRTEAFF.

This chain links TRBV4-1 with TRBJ2-1; TCRdb's D call, TRBD2, is unchecked because there is no DNA. This CDR3 region has 17 residues. Looked up from germline, CDR1 is MGHRA and CDR2 is YSYEKL. The CDR3 protein is CASSHSGGRREGNEQFF.

The V and J genes are TRBV29-1 and TRBJ2-2. Germline V gives CDR1 SQVTM, CDR2 ANQGSEA. The CDR3 totals 12 residues. CDR3 sequence: CSVVSWTGELFF.

The V gene is TRBV10-1, the J gene TRBJ2-3; TCRdb's D call, TRBD1, is unchecked because there is no DNA. CDR1 and CDR2 (germline): WNHNN, SYGVQD (reference sequence). The CDR3 is made up of 16 amino acids. CDR3 in amino acids: CASSQTGQGVPDTQYF.